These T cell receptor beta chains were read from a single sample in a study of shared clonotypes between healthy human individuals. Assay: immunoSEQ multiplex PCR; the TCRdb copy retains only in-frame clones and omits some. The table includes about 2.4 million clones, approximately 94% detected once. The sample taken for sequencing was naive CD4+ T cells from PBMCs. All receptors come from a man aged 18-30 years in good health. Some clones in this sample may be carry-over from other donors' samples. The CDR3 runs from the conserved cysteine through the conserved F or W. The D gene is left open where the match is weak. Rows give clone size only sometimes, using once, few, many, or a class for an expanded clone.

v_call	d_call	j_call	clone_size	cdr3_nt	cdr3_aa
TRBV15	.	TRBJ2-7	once	TGTGCCACCAGCAGAAGGCGGGGCAGTCTCACCTACGAGCAGTACTTC	CATSRRRGSLTYEQYF
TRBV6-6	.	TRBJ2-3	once	TGTGCCAGCAGTTACGCGGACACAGATACGCAGTATTTT	CASSYADTDTQYF
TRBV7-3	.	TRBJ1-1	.	TGTGCCAGCAGCTTAATGGGGGAGCCATCTGAAGCTTTCTTT	CASSLMGEPSEAFF
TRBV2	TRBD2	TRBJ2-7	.	TGTGCCAGGAGACTAGCGGGAGGGAACGAGCAGTACTTC	CARRLAGGNEQYF
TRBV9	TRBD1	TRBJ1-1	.	TGTGCCAGCAGCTCGGCCATTGACAGGGGTGAAAGGGTAGCTTTCTTT	CASSSAIDRGERVAFF
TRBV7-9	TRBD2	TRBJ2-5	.	TGTGCCAGCAGCTTAGAAGGGACTAGAGGCCAAGAGACCCAGTACTTC	CASSLEGTRGQETQYF
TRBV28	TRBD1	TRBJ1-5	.	TGTGCCAGCAGCTACGGGACAGGGGGTAGCAATCAGCCCCAGCATTTT	CASSYGTGGSNQPQHF
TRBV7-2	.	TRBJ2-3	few	TGTGCCAGCAGCTTAGCGTGGACAGATACGCAGTATTTT	CASSLAWTDTQYF
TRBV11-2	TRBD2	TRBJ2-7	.	TGTGCCAGCAGCGGACTAGCGGGAGCGGGGGCCTACGAGCAGTACTTC	CASSGLAGAGAYEQYF
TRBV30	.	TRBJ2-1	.	TGTGCCTGGAGTGGGCTCCGCGGTTCACCTAGAGAGGGGGGATACAATGAGCAGTTCTTC	CAWSGLRGSPREGGYNEQFF
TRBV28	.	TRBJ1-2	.	TGTGCCAGCAGCTGGGGTCTGAACCTCTATGGCTACACCTTC	CASSWGLNLYGYTF
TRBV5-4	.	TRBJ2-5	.	TGTGCCAGCAGTTCACCGGGGCAAGAGACCCAGTACTTC	CASSSPGQETQYF
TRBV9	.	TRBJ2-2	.	TGTGCCAGCAGCGTAGCGGTGGTGAGGGGGGCCACCGGGGAGCTGTTTTTT	CASSVAVVRGATGELFF
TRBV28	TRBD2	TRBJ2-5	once	TGTGCCAGCAGTCCGGGACTAGCGGGAGTCGAGACCCAGTACTTC	CASSPGLAGVETQYF
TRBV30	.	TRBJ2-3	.	TGTGCCTGGAGTATCCTTCGGGGCACAGATACGCAGTATTTT	CAWSILRGTDTQYF
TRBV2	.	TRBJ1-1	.	TGTGCCAGCAGGGGGAAGGGGGGTTATTTAATGAACACTGAAGCTTTCTTT	CASRGKGGYLMNTEAFF
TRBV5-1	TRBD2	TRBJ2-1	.	TGCGCCAGCAGCTTGGACTTAGCGGGAGCCTCCTACAATGAGCAGTTCTTC	CASSLDLAGASYNEQFF
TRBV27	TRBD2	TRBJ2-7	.	TGTGCCAGCAGGACCCGACTAGCGGGAGGGAACGAGCAGTACTTC	CASRTRLAGGNEQYF
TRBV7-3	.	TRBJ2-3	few	TGTGCCAGCAGCTTAGGGGGTCTATTCACAGATACGCAGTATTTT	CASSLGGLFTDTQYF
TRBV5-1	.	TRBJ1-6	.	TGCGCCAGCAGCTCGGGGAATTCACCCCTCCACTTT	CASSSGNSPLHF
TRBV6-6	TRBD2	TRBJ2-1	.	TGTGCCAGCTCACTGGGGCTAGCGGTATACAATGAGCAGTTCTTC	CASSLGLAVYNEQFF
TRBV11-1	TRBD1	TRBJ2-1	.	TGTGCCAGCAGCTCGATACTGGGACAGGGTTACAATGAGCAGTTCTTC	CASSSILGQGYNEQFF
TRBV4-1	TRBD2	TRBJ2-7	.	TGCGCCAGCAGCCAAGGGTTGGCAGGGGCTAGCGGGAGGCACGAGCAGTACTTC	CASSQGLAGASGRHEQYF
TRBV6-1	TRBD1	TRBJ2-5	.	TGTGCCAGCAGTCCCGGGACAGGGGGGGAGACCCAGTACTTC	CASSPGTGGETQYF
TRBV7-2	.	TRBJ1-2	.	TGTGCCAGCAGCTTTGGTCTCTCCGGGGGCAACTATGGCTACACCTTC	CASSFGLSGGNYGYTF
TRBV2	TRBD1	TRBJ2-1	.	TGTGCCAGCCGATCCGGGACAGGCGGATACAATGAGCAGTTCTTC	CASRSGTGGYNEQFF
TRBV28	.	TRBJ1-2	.	TGTGCCAGCAGTTTTTGGACCCAGAAGGACTATGGCTACACCTTC	CASSFWTQKDYGYTF
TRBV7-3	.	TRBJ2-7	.	TGTGCCAGCAGCTGGCGGGGGCAGGGGTCCCACGAGCAGTACTTC	CASSWRGQGSHEQYF
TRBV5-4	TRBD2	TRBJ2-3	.	TGTGCCAGCAGCACCCGGACTAGCGGGAGCACAGATACGCAGTATTTT	CASSTRTSGSTDTQYF
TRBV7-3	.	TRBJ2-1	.	TGTGCCAGCAGCTTGTCCTGGGCCTCAGACAATGAGCAGTTCTTC	CASSLSWASDNEQFF
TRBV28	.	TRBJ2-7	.	TGTGCCAGCACCGCCAGGCTGGAGCAGTACTTC	CASTARLEQYF
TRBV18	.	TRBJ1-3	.	TGTGCCAGCTCACCGTCCAGGGGCATCTCTGGAAACACCATATATTTT	CASSPSRGISGNTIYF
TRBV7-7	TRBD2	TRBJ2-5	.	TGTGCCAGCAGCCCTAGACTAGCGGGAAATCAAGAGACCCAGTACTTC	CASSPRLAGNQETQYF
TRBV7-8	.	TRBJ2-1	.	TGTGCTTTATCACGGACCGGCCACAATGAGCAGTTCTTC	CALSRTGHNEQFF
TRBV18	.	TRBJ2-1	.	TGTGCCAGCTCACCACCTGGACGGGGGGCGGGAGTCGGGAATGAGCAGTTCTTC	CASSPPGRGAGVGNEQFF
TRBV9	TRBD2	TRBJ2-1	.	TGTGCCAGCAGCCCCCGCGGTCCTAGCGGGGGTTACAATGAGCAGTTCTTC	CASSPRGPSGGYNEQFF
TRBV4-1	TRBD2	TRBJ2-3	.	TGCGCCAGCAGCCCGCGTGGGAGCGGGACTACAGATACGCAGTATTTT	CASSPRGSGTTDTQYF
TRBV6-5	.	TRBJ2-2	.	TGTGCCAGCGGTATCCAGGGCGGGACCGGGGAGCTGTTTTTT	CASGIQGGTGELFF
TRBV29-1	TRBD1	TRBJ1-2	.	TGCAGCGTCTCTAGAGTGGGACAGGGGCACTATGGCTACACCTTC	CSVSRVGQGHYGYTF
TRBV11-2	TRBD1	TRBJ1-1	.	TGTGCCAGCAGCCCCCGGGACAGGGGGATCACTGAAGCTTTCTTT	CASSPRDRGITEAFF
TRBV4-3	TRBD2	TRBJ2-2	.	TGCGCCAGCAGCCAAGATCGGCTAGCGGGAGCCGGGGAGCTGTTTTTT	CASSQDRLAGAGELFF
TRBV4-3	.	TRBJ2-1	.	TGCGCCAGCAGCCAAGAATGGAGCTCCTACAATGAGCAGTTCTTC	CASSQEWSSYNEQFF
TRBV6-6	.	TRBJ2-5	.	TGTGCCAGCGGACAGATCCAAGAGACCCAGTACTTC	CASGQIQETQYF
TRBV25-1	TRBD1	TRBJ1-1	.	TGTGCCAGGACAGCGAACCAGGGACAGGGGTTCGGGGACACTGAAGCTTTCTTT	CARTANQGQGFGDTEAFF
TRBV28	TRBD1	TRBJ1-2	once	TGTGCCAGCAGTTTACGACAGGGCTACTATGGCTACACCTTC	CASSLRQGYYGYTF
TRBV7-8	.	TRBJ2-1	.	TGTGCCAGCAGCTTAGCCTTCAGGGTTTTGGGCAATGAGCAGTTCTTC	CASSLAFRVLGNEQFF
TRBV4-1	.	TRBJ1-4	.	TGCGCCAGCAGCCTTCCCTTCAGGCAGCGTAATGAAAAACTGTTTTTT	CASSLPFRQRNEKLFF
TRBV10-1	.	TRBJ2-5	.	TGCGCCAGCAGTGGTTCTACGGGGGAACAGCACTTC	CASSGSTGEQHF
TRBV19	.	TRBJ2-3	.	TGTGCCAGCAAGGTGCGAGACACCTCGAGGGATACGCAGTATTTT	CASKVRDTSRDTQYF